This T cell receptor (beta chain) is drawn from a study of shared clonotypes between healthy human individuals. The study, taken as a whole, reports: Of the naive CD4 clonotypes, around 5% were shared across a handful of donors. Depth of sequencing was expected to influence donor clonotype sharing. The study generally estimated greater richness for naive than memory subsets. The study found lower generation probabilities in non-shared clonotypes than in those shared by all four donors.

This CDR3 is 17 amino acids long. Germline V CDR1 and CDR2: MDHEN, SYDVKM. Trimming removed 3 bases from V and 2 bases from J; junction bases left unmatched: 12. On this clone: Its antigen is unidentified.

Method: immunoSEQ multiplex PCR; TCRdb's copy keeps in-frame clones and lacks some. The sample includes some 2.4 million clones, approximately 94% of them seen just once. This clonotype was obtained from a man younger than 35 in good health. Some clones in this sample may be carry-over from other donors' samples. This chain joins TRBV28 and TRBJ1-2, with 7 bases aligning to TRBD1. Sequenced: naive CD4+ T cells from PBMCs. Subset meaning: CD45RA+ positively selected. This CDR3 is CASSLGGGRYRNYGYTF. The CDR3 nucleotides read TGTGCCAGCAGTTTGGGAGGGGGCCGGTATCGGAACTATGGCTACACCTTC.